Following are 15 T cell receptor beta chains from one sample sequenced in a study of blood T cell repertoires in COVID-19. Method: immunoSEQ multiplex PCR; TCRdb's copy keeps in-frame clones and lacks some. Of about 120,000 clones listed, 90% are singletons. Sequenced sample: peripheral blood. The source of these receptors is an older woman with COVID-19, enrolled during active disease.

The chain couples TRBV7-8 to TRBJ1-2, with 8 bases lining up with TRBD1. From germline, CDR1 is SGHVS and CDR2 FQNEAQ. The CDR3 is 15 amino acids. V gave up 1 base and J gave up 4 bases; unmatched junction bases: 5. The CDR3 loop reads CASSLGRTGTYGYTF. Here the CDR3 DNA reads TGTGCCAGCAGCTTAGGAAGGACAGGGACCTATGGCTACACCTTC.

The genes are TRBV5-4 and TRBJ1-6; D is undetermined. This CDR3 is built from 15 residues. The V end lost 5 bases, the J end lost 7 bases, and 16 bases lay between the germline ends. CDR1 SGHNT and CDR2 YYREEE come from the germline V gene (reference sequence). CDR3 region: CASRIGNLGNSPLHF. DNA for the CDR3: TGTGCCAGCAGAATAGGTAACCTCGGGAATTCACCCCTCCACTTT. Using reference TRBV5-4 and TRBJ1-6 for the parts outside the CDR3, the full variable domain is ETGVTQSPTHLIKTRGQQVTLRCSSQSGHNTVSWYQQALGQGPQFIFQYYREEENGRGNFPPRFSGLQFPNYSSELNVNALELDDSALYLCASRIGNLGNSPLHFGNGTRLTVT.

The chain has TRBV6-4 and TRBJ2-3; the match to TRBD2 covers 12 bases. The germline gives CDR1 MRHNA, CDR2 SNTAGT. The CDR3 contains 15 residues. The trim removed 5 bases at V and 6 bases at J, leaving 6 bases unmatched. The DNA of the CDR3 is TGTGCCAGCAGTCCTAGCGGGGGGGCGTCTGATACGCAGTATTTT. Translation gives CASSPSGGASDTQYF.

The sample holds a few counts of this clone. The chain recombines TRBV6-4 with TRBJ2-1; maybe TRBD2 (7 bases). Between the trimmed V and J ends, which lost 2 bases and 9 bases, there was a span of 14 bases. This CDR3 region has 14 residues. Germline V lookup: CDR1 MRHNA, CDR2 SNTAGT. The CDR3 here is CASSDGLGGGEQFF. The CDR3 DNA sequence: TGTGCCAGCAGTGACGGACTAGGGGGGGGTGAGCAGTTCTTC.

A single count supports this clone. The chain couples TRBV18 to TRBJ2-5; D might be TRBD1 (6 bases). The ends were cut back, 3 bases at V and 5 bases at J, with 16 bases in the middle. The CDR3 is 15 amino acids. Germline values: CDR1 KGHSH, CDR2 LQKENI. The CDR3 protein is CASSPFVGGEETQYF. The CDR3 DNA reads as TGTGCCAGCTCACCCTTTGTTGGGGGCGAGGAGACCCAGTACTTC. Full variable domain (outside the CDR3, taken from reference TRBV18 and TRBJ2-5): NAGVMQNPRHLVRRRGQEARLRCSPMKGHSHVYWYRQLPEEGLKFMVYLQKENIIDESGMPKERFSAEFPKEGPSILRIQQVVRGDSAAYFCASSPFVGGEETQYFGPGTRLLVL.

This chain uses TRBV3-1 (or the pseudogene TRBV3-2) with TRBJ2-1; 10 positions match TRBD2. Germline V gene lookup returns CDR1 LGHDT and CDR2 YNNKEL (reference sequence). The CDR3 is 13 residues long. The V segment lost 0 bases and the J segment 16 bases; nucleotides outside the gene matches: 6. The CDR3 nucleotides read TGTGCCAGCAGCCAAGAAGCAGCGGGGGGGCCTTTCTTC. This gives the protein CASSQEAAGGPFF.

The gene calls are TRBV6-2 or TRBV6-3 and TRBJ1-6, with 8 positions matching TRBD1. Per the germline V gene, CDR1 is MNHEY and CDR2 is SVGEGT. Trimming cost V 6 bases and J 9 bases; bases outside gene matches: 1. The CDR3 sequence is 12 residues long. The CDR3 region has the DNA TGTGCCAGCAGCGACAGGGGTTCACCCCTCCACTTT. Translating gives CASSDRGSPLHF.

The chain combines TRBV9 with TRBJ1-1, with a tentative D call TRBD1 (5 bases). The CDR3 consists of 15 residues. The germline V gene has CDR1 SGDLS and CDR2 YYNGEE. V was pared by 7 bases and J by 1 base, with 17 bases between. The CDR3 loop is CASRPGGGENTEAFF. The CDR3 nucleotides read TGTGCCAGCCGGCCCGGGGGTGGGGAGAACACTGAAGCTTTCTTT.

This clone turned up a few times. The V gene is TRBV9, the J gene TRBJ1-1; tentative D call: TRBD1 (6 bases). The germline V gene has CDR1 SGDLS and CDR2 YYNGEE. The CDR3 extends over 15 amino acids. V lost 4 bases, J lost 3 bases, and 16 bases lay in between. CDR3 loop: CASSPAGGGHTEAFF. As DNA, the CDR3 is TGTGCCAGCAGCCCCGCCGGCGGGGGCCACACTGAAGCTTTCTTT.

This clone has a single count. This chain joins TRBV15 and TRBJ2-1; D unclear. The V gene's germline CDR1 is LNHNV and CDR2 YYDKDF (reference sequence). Deletions cut 2 bases from V and 0 bases from J, with 5 bases between. The CDR3 is 14 residues long. CDR3 nucleotide sequence: TGTGCCACCAGCAGACGGAGCTCCTACAATGAGCAGTTCTTC. Protein sequence: CATSRRSSYNEQFF.

This chain connects TRBV5-1 to TRBJ2-2; D perhaps matches TRBD1 (6 bases). Germline loops: CDR1 SGHRS, CDR2 YFSETQ. This CDR3 contains 14 residues. Trimming stripped 3 bases from V and 10 bases from J, with 16 bases between. Written as DNA, the CDR3 is TGCGCCAGCAGCTATACAGGGATCCCCGAGGAGCTGTTTTTT. Its protein product is CASSYTGIPEELFF. The complete variable domain, with remaining parts taken from reference TRBV5-1 and TRBJ2-2, reads KAGVTQTPRYLIKTRGQQVTLSCSPISGHRSVSWYQQTPGQGLQFLFEYFSETQRNKGNFPGRFSGRQFSNSRSEMNVSTLELGDSALYLCASSYTGIPEELFFGEGSRLTVL.

The chain employs TRBV5-4 and TRBJ2-2, with 10 positions matching TRBD2. The ends lost 2 bases at V and 6 bases at J; junction bases unmatched: 4. CDR1 is SGHNT, CDR2 YYREEE, per germline (reference sequence). This CDR3 comprises 15 residues. CDR3 nucleotide sequence: TGTGCCAGCAGCTTAAGCGGGGGGGCCCCCGGGGAGCTGTTTTTT. Translated, it gives CASSLSGGAPGELFF.

This rearrangement joins TRBV23-1 to TRBJ2-3; 10 bases map to TRBD2. TRBV23-1 is an ORF, and what it does is uncertain. V trimming: 0 bases; J trimming: 4 bases; junction bases outside the gene matches: 19. The CDR3 loop spans 21 amino acids. CDR3 region: CASSQSTLAGVDKAAADTQYF. The CDR3 nucleotides read TGCGCCAGCAGTCAATCGACGCTAGCGGGGGTCGACAAGGCTGCAGCAGATACGCAGTATTTT.

This rearrangement joins TRBV27 to TRBJ1-6; 8 bases agree with TRBD1. This CDR3 comprises 14 residues. Germline loops: CDR1 MNHEY, CDR2 SMNVEV (reference sequence). V was pared by 5 bases and J by 9 bases, with 6 bases of the junction left unmatched. DNA for the CDR3: TGTGCCAGCAGTCCCTCAGGGGGCAGTTCACCCCTCCACTTT. Translated: CASSPSGGSSPLHF.

The chain employs TRBV5-4 and TRBJ1-1; D not certain. Per germline, CDR1 SGHNT and CDR2 YYREEE (reference sequence). V dropped 4 bases and J dropped 1 base, with 11 bases sitting between them. The CDR3 runs to 14 residues. The CDR3 sequence is CASSLDIGNTEAFF. The CDR3 nucleotides are TGTGCCAGCAGCCTCGACATTGGGAACACTGAAGCTTTCTTT.